This T cell receptor beta chain derives from a study of radiation and T cells in renal cell carcinoma. Study details: Nephrectomy followed 15 Gy stereotactic body radiation by 4 weeks.

Findings of the study overall: Baseline intratumoral clonotype presence is unknown without pretreatment biopsies. In blood, top tumor clones expanded by 2 weeks, shrinking by 4.

Regarding time point: blood 2 weeks post-SBRT. Treatment of the sample: 15 Gy SBRT to primary tumor, nephrectomy 4 weeks later. Radiation-treated patients gave blood at baseline, week 2 and week 4. Germline trimming cut 6 bases from V and 4 bases from J; bases unmatched to any gene: 8. The length of the CDR3 is 14 residues. Germline assignment: CDR1 SGHTA and CDR2 FQGNSA. This table comes from immunoSEQ multiplex PCR, and its TCRdb copy is limited to in-frame clones, with some not included. The repertoire holds some 120,000 clones, with 75% to 85% as singletons. To note about this clone: Its antigen is as yet unknown.

The sample was blood, taken from a patient whose treatment included radiotherapy and nephrectomy. The origin of this receptor is a woman in her sixties or seventies with renal cell carcinoma. This rearrangement joins TRBV7-2 to TRBJ2-7; 8 bases map to TRBD1. The chain's CDR3 is CASSLDRGPYEQYF. The DNA for the CDR3 is TGTGCCAGCAGTCTAGACAGGGGCCCTTACGAGCAGTACTTC. Using reference TRBV7-2 and TRBJ2-7 for the parts outside the CDR3, the full variable domain is GAGVSQSPSNKVTEKGKDVELRCDPISGHTALYWYRQSLGQGLEFLIYFQGNSAPDKSGLPSDRFSAERTGGSVSTLTIQRTQQEDSAVYLCASSLDRGPYEQYFGPGTRLTVT.